The 27 T cell receptor beta chains listed next were all sequenced from one sample in a study of T-cell reconstitution after alpha-beta-depleted transplantation in children. Using unique molecular identifiers, the investigators prepared the TCRbeta library. TCRdb called the PCR reads again in MiXCR, with one record for every CDR3 protein. This sample has about 460,000 distinct CDR3 sequences; roughly 10% occur once, and the top ten carry roughly 2.1%. The input for sequencing was PBMCs, taken before TCRalphabeta/CD19-depleted stem cell transplant. The receptors stem from a child aged 2 to 10 with inherited bone marrow failure, due to receive a stem cell transplant.

This clonotype came up many times. The chain uses TRBV11-2 and TRBJ2-2; the match to TRBD2 covers 9 bases. V lost 6 bases, J lost 7 bases, and 6 bases stayed unmatched. The CDR3 contains 14 residues. The germline gives CDR1 SGHAT, CDR2 FQNNGV. The CDR3 DNA reads TGTGCCAGCAGTCAAGTAGCGGGAGTCGGGGAGCTGTTTTTT. Protein sequence: CASSQVAGVGELFF.

This clonotype was seen repeatedly, ten times or more. V gene TRBV10-3 combines with J gene TRBJ1-1; 9 bases match TRBD1. CDR3 length: 14 amino acids. Losses at the gene ends were 4 bases for V and 6 bases for J; bases not matched to a gene: 6. Germline CDR1 is ENHRY and CDR2 is SYGVKD. CDR3 coding DNA: TGTGCCATCAGTGGAGGGGACAGGGTACCTGAAGCTTTCTTT. Protein product: CAISGGDRVPEAFF.

This clonotype has a count of ten or more. The chain uses TRBV20-1 and TRBJ1-2; 10 positions agree with TRBD1. V gave up 6 bases and J gave up 4 bases; unmatched junction bases: 8. The CDR3 extends over 14 amino acids. Germline loops: CDR1 DFQATT, CDR2 SNEGSKA (reference sequence). The CDR3 loop reads CSATRDRGGYGYTF. As DNA, the CDR3 is TGCAGTGCGACCCGGGACAGGGGTGGCTATGGCTACACCTTC.

This clonotype was observed many times. No conserved phenylalanine or tryptophan is present at the end of the CDR3, so a read error is the likely explanation. It is unclear where the CDR3 begins or ends on the DNA, so no DNA is shown, and the CDR3 is as TCRdb lists it. V is TRBV12-3 or TRBV12-4 and J is TRBJ2-7; the table gives TRBD2 as D, unverified against the DNA. The length of the CDR3 is 10 amino acids, counting both ends. CDR3 amino acids: CASSLGSAHI.

This clonotype has a count of ten or more. The CDR3 sequence is CSARIGTVAEAFF. CDR3 bases: TGCAGTGCTAGGATAGGGACAGTGGCTGAAGCTTTCTTT. This chain connects TRBV20-1 to TRBJ1-1, with TRBD1 matching over 7 bases. Germline CDR1 and CDR2: DFQATT and SNEGSKA (reference sequence). Trimming removed 3 bases from V and 6 bases from J; junction bases left unmatched: 7. The CDR3 extends over 13 amino acids.

This clonotype was seen only a few times. The chain recombines TRBV7-2 with TRBJ1-2, with D possibly matching TRBD1 (5 bases). This CDR3 is built from 16 residues. V lost 2 bases to trimming and J lost 4 bases, with 17 bases between them. Per germline, CDR1 SGHTA and CDR2 FQGNSA. CDR3 in amino acids: CASSLSGVGAVYGYTF. The CDR3 nucleotides are TGTGCCAGCAGCTTATCGGGGGTGGGAGCTGTCTATGGCTACACCTTC. Drawing the rest from reference TRBV7-2 and TRBJ1-2, the complete variable domain is GAGVSQSPSNKVTEKGKDVELRCDPISGHTALYWYRQSLGQGLEFLIYFQGNSAPDKSGLPSDRFSAERTGGSVSTLTIQRTQQEDSAVYLCASSLSGVGAVYGYTFGSGTRLTVV.

This clonotype has a count of ten or more. A read error may produce the germline difference seen at one junction end. J is TRBJ1-2 and V is TRBV5-1; tentative D call: TRBD1 (6 bases). Germline CDR1 and CDR2: SGHRS and YFSETQ. The CDR3 has 12 residues. CDR3 residues: CASSLGGDGYTF. In nucleotides, the CDR3 is TGTGCCAGCAGCTTAGGGGGGGATGGCTACACCTTC.

This clonotype was detected only a few times. Here the CDR3 reads CASSSGEGVTAGELFF. The CDR3 region has the DNA TGTGCCAGCAGCTCTGGGGAGGGAGTCACAGCCGGGGAGCTGTTTTTT. The rearrangement links TRBV7-9 to TRBJ2-2; TRBD2 agrees at 7 bases. The V gene's germline CDR1 is SEHNR and CDR2 FQNEAQ (reference sequence). J gave up 6 bases and V 4 bases, and 11 bases lay outside the gene matches. CDR3 length: 16 residues. Looking up the rest from reference TRBV7-9 and TRBJ2-2 gives the full variable domain: DTGVSQNPRHKITKRGQNVTFRCDPISEHNRLYWYRQTLGQGPEFLTYFQNEAQLEKSRLLSDRFSAERPKGSFSTLEIQRTEQGDSAMYLCASSSGEGVTAGELFFGEGSRLTVL.

The chain joins TRBV6-5 to TRBJ1-2; D remains unclear. CDR3 length equals 14 residues. Germline V gene lookup returns CDR1 MNHEY and CDR2 SVGAGI. V shed 2 bases and J shed 2 bases, with 9 bases lying between them. CDR3 residues: CASSYDGRNYGYTF. In DNA form, the CDR3 reads TGTGCCAGCAGTTACGACGGCAGGAACTATGGCTACACCTTC.

J is TRBJ2-1 and V is TRBV7-2; 9 nucleotides match TRBD2. CDR1 is SGHTA, CDR2 FQGNSA, per germline. The trim removed 5 bases at V and 0 bases at J, leaving 20 bases unmatched. CDR3 length: 21 residues. CDR3 sequence: CASSANLRASGVSFSYNEQFF. CDR3 nucleotide sequence: TGTGCCAGCAGCGCTAACCTTCGGGCTAGCGGGGTCTCTTTCTCCTACAATGAGCAGTTCTTC. Full variable domain (outside the CDR3, taken from reference TRBV7-2 and TRBJ2-1): GAGVSQSPSNKVTEKGKDVELRCDPISGHTALYWYRQSLGQGLEFLIYFQGNSAPDKSGLPSDRFSAERTGGSVSTLTIQRTQQEDSAVYLCASSANLRASGVSFSYNEQFFGPGTRLTVL.

The rearrangement uses TRBV19 and TRBJ2-7; D is unresolved. Germline assignment: CDR1 LNHDA and CDR2 SQIVND (reference sequence). The CDR3 runs to 15 residues. Trimming cost V 1 base and J 4 bases, with 14 bases left between them. CDR3 coding DNA: TGTGCCAGTAGTATAGCGTCTCGACTCCCGTACGAGCAGTACTTC. The encoded protein is CASSIASRLPYEQYF.

At least ten counts were recorded for this clonotype. The CDR3 region is CSVGRGDTQYF. The CDR3 nucleotides are TGCAGCGTTGGAAGAGGGGATACGCAGTATTTT. This chain uses TRBV29-1 with TRBJ2-3, with a weak D call TRBD2 (5 bases). Trimming removed 4 bases from V and 6 bases from J, with 8 bases in between. Looked up from germline, CDR1 is SQVTM and CDR2 is ANQGSEA. The CDR3 is 11 residues long.

This clonotype was detected many times. V and J are TRBV27 and TRBJ2-1, with no clear D. V lost 5 bases and J lost 5, with 7 bases in between. The CDR3 is 12 amino acids. Germline V gives CDR1 MNHEY, CDR2 SMNVEV (reference sequence). Here the CDR3 reads CASSGPNNEQFF. For the CDR3, the DNA is TGTGCCAGCAGTGGACCAAACAATGAGCAGTTCTTC.

This clonotype was found many times. CDR3 protein: CASSFGTDTGELFF. CDR3 nucleotides: TGTGCCAGCAGCTTTGGGACAGACACCGGGGAGCTGTTTTTT. The chain uses TRBV7-8 and TRBJ2-2; 7 nucleotides match TRBD1. The germline gives CDR1 SGHVS, CDR2 FQNEAQ. The V segment lost 3 bases and the J segment 3 bases; nucleotides outside the gene matches: 1. The CDR3 contains 14 residues.

This clonotype was picked up many times. The rearrangement links TRBV6-6 to TRBJ2-7; D unresolved. The V and J ends lost 6 bases and 3 bases respectively, with 9 bases between them. Germline CDR1 is MNHNY and CDR2 is SVGAGI (reference sequence). This CDR3 region has 12 residues. The DNA for the CDR3 is TGTGCCAGCAGATCCGTTTTCTACGAGCAGTACTTC. It translates to CASRSVFYEQYF.

The table lists this clonotype with many counts. The chain joins TRBV5-1 to TRBJ2-7; possibly TRBD1 for D (6 bases). The CDR3 loop spans 13 amino acids. The V gene's germline CDR1 is SGHRS and CDR2 YFSETQ. V was clipped by 3 bases and J by 3 bases, with 10 bases between them. CDR3 nucleotide sequence: TGCGCCAGCAGCTACTTACAGGGCTACGAGCAGTACTTC. Amino acids: CASSYLQGYEQYF.

This clonotype was seen at least ten times. The chain employs TRBV6-5 and TRBJ1-4, with D uncertain. Germline CDR1 MNHEY, CDR2 SVGAGI. This CDR3 has 14 residues. Trimming removed 6 bases at V and 8 bases at J, with 16 bases between. The DNA of the CDR3 is TGTGCCAGCAGCCCTGCCAGGAGGAGCGAAAAACTGTTTTTT. It specifies CASSPARRSEKLFF.

In the case of this clonotype: Because it lacks the conserved phenylalanine or tryptophan at the end, this CDR3 is likely a read error. The J gene is TRBJ2-7, the V gene TRBV12-3 or TRBV12-4, with 7 bases matching TRBD2. V gave up 6 bases and J gave up 0 bases; unmatched junction bases: 2. The CDR3 loop spans 13 amino acids. The CDR3 loop is CASRGGSSYEQYS. CDR3 coding DNA: TGTGCCAGCAGGGGGGGGAGCTCCTACGAGCAGTACTCC.

The chain has TRBV12-3 or TRBV12-4 and TRBJ2-1; D gene unclear. The CDR3 extends over 13 amino acids. V lost 3 bases and J lost 5, with 8 bases in between. CDR3 sequence reads: CASSFPPNNEQFF. CDR3 DNA: TGTGCCAGCAGTTTTCCACCGAACAATGAGCAGTTCTTC.

This clonotype has only a few counts. V gene TRBV7-9 combines with J gene TRBJ2-5; tentatively, D is TRBD2 (6 bases). CDR1 and CDR2 (germline): SEHNR, FQNEAQ (reference sequence). V lost 2 bases to trimming and J lost 4 bases, with 17 bases between them. The CDR3 totals 16 residues. The CDR3 DNA sequence: TGTGCCAGCAGCTTATTTACCGGGAGAGGCCGAGAGACCCAGTACTTC. This sequence encodes CASSLFTGRGRETQYF.

This clonotype was detected many times. The chain combines TRBV15 with TRBJ2-7; D perhaps matches TRBD1 (6 bases). The germline gives CDR1 LNHNV, CDR2 YYDKDF (reference sequence). V was cut by 0 bases and J by 2 bases, with 11 bases left in between. This CDR3 comprises 15 residues. The CDR3 nucleotides read TGTGCCACCAGCAGAGATCTGGCAGGGGCCTACGAGCAGTACTTC. It codes for CATSRDLAGAYEQYF.

This clonotype was counted at least ten times. The rearrangement links TRBV7-2 to TRBJ1-2; D remains ambiguous. Germline CDR1 and CDR2: SGHTA and FQGNSA. The CDR3 is 12 residues long. V dropped 5 bases and J dropped 4 bases, with 8 bases sitting between them. DNA of the CDR3: TGTGCCAGCAGCGGGCACTTCTATGGCTACACCTTC. This translates into CASSGHFYGYTF.

The table lists this clonotype with many counts. V and J are TRBV20-1 and TRBJ2-3, with 7 bases fitting TRBD1. The length of the CDR3 is 15 residues. Trimming took 0 bases from V and 1 from J; bases not matched to a gene: 4. CDR1 DFQATT and CDR2 SNEGSKA come from the germline V gene (reference sequence). CDR3 DNA sequence: TGCAGTGCTAGAGACCTCGGGACAGGCACAGATACGCAGTATTTT. Its translation: CSARDLGTGTDTQYF.

This clonotype came up a few times. V gene TRBV20-1 combines with J gene TRBJ2-1; unclear D gene. Germline V gives CDR1 DFQATT, CDR2 SNEGSKA (reference sequence). CDR3 length: 11 residues. V lost 0 bases to trimming and J lost 7 bases, with 4 bases between them. CDR3 coding DNA: TGCAGTGCTAGAGAGGTAAATGAGCAGTTCTTC. Translation: CSAREVNEQFF.

V and J are TRBV29-1 and TRBJ1-4; D might be TRBD1 (6 bases). Germline-derived CDR1 and CDR2 are SQVTM and ANQGSEA. V dropped 4 bases and J dropped 3 bases, with 9 bases sitting between them. The CDR3 extends over 13 amino acids. CDR3 DNA sequence: TGCAGCGTTGTGGGGGCGGCTAATGAAAAACTGTTTTTT. This sequence encodes CSVVGAANEKLFF.

This clonotype was seen only a few times. CDR3 sequence: CASSPRRFPYEQYF. CDR3 nucleotide sequence: TGTGCCAGCAGTCCCAGGCGTTTCCCCTACGAGCAGTACTTC. The rearrangement uses TRBV27 and TRBJ2-7; D is unclear. Germline assignment: CDR1 MNHEY and CDR2 SMNVEV (reference sequence). The CDR3 covers 14 residues. The V end lost 5 bases, the J end lost 2 bases, and 13 bases lay between the germline ends.

This clonotype was found many times. V gene TRBV27 combines with J gene TRBJ2-5; tentatively, D is TRBD2 (5 bases). Trimming cost V 6 bases and J 7 bases, with 18 bases left between them. The CDR3 totals 14 residues. The germline CDR1 and CDR2 sequences are MNHEY and SMNVEV (reference sequence). The CDR3 loop is CASSTDSGGGTQYF. The CDR3 DNA reads TGTGCCAGCAGCACCGACTCCGGCGGAGGGACCCAGTACTTC.